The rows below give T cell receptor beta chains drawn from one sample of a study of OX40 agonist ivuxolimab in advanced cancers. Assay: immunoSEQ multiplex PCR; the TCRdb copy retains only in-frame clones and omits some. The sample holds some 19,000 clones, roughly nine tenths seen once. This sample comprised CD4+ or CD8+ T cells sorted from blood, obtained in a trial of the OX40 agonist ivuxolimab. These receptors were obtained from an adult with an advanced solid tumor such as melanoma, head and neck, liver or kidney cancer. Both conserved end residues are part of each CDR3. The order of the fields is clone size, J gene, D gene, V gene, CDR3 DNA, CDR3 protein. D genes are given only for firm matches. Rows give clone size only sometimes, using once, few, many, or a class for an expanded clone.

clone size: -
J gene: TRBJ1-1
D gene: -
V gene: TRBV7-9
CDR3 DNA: TGTGCCAGCGAGACCGGGACCTGGCTGAACACTGAAGCTTTCTTT
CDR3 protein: CASETGTWLNTEAFF

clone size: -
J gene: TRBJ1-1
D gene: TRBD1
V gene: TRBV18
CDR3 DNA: TGTGCCAGCTCATGGACAGGGGTCACGGCCAACTCTGAAGCTTTCTTT
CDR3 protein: CASSWTGVTANSEAFF

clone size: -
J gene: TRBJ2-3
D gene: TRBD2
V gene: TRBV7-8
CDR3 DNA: TGTGCCAGCAGCTCATTACTAGCGGGCGCAGATACGCAGTATTTT
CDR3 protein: CASSSLLAGADTQYF

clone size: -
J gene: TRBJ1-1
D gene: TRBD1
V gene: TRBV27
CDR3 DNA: TGTGCCAGCAGCAGGGGGACTGAAGCTTTCTTT
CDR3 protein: CASSRGTEAFF

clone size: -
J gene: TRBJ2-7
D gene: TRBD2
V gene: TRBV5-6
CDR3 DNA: TGTGCCAGCAGATGGGGGAGGGAGGGCCCCTACGAGCAGTACTTC
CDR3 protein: CASRWGREGPYEQYF

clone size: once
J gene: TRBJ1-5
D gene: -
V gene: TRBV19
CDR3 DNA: TGTGCCAGTAGTATAGCAGAATATAGCAATCAGCCCCAGCATTTT
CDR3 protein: CASSIAEYSNQPQHF

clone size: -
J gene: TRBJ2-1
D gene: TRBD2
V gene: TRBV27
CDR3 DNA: TGTGCCAGCAGTTTATCCGGAGGGGCGGGAGGCTACAATGAGCAGTTCTTC
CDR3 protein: CASSLSGGAGGYNEQFF

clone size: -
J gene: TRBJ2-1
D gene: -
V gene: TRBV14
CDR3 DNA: TGTGCCAGCAGCCTAGACCCGGGAGTGCCAAATGAGCAGTTCTTC
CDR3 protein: CASSLDPGVPNEQFF

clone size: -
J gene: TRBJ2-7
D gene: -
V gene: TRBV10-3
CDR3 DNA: TGTGCCATCAGTGAGTCCCCTGCAGCGGGCTCCTACGAGCAGTACTTC
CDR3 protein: CAISESPAAGSYEQYF

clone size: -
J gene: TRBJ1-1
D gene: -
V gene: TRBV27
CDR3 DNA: TGTGCCAGCAGTTTCTCGGGGAACACTGAAGCTTTCTTT
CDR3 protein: CASSFSGNTEAFF

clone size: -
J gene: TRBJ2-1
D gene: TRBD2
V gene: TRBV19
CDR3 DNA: TGTGCCAGCACCCCCGGTGGCGGGAGGGCCTACGAGCAGTTCTTC
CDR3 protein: CASTPGGGRAYEQFF

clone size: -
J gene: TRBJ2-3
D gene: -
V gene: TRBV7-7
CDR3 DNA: TGTGCTAGCAGCTTATCAGCCGGCGCAGATACGCAGTATTTT
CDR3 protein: CASSLSAGADTQYF

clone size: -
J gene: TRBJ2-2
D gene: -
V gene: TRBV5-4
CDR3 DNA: TGTGCCAGCCGTTTTGGGAACACCGGGGAGCTGTTTTTT
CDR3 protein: CASRFGNTGELFF

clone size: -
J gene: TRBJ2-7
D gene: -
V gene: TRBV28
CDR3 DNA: TGTGCCAGCAGTTTGGTCAGGGTGGCTTCCTACGAGCAGTACTTC
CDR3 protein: CASSLVRVASYEQYF

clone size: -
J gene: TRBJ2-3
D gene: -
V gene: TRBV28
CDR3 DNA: TGTGCCAGCAGTTTGGGAAGGGCTAGCACAGATACGCAGTATTTT
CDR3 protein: CASSLGRASTDTQYF

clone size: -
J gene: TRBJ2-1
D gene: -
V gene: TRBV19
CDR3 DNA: TGTGCCAGTAATGGGGGGGCCGGCAATGAGCAGTTCTTC
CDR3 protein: CASNGGAGNEQFF

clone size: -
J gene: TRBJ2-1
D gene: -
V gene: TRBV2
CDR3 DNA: TGTGCCAGCAGTGAAAAGGAGCAGTTCTTC
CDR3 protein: CASSEKEQFF

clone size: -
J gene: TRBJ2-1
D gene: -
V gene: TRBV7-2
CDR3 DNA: TGTGCCAGCAGCCAAGGCCCGACAGAATACAATGAGCAGTTCTTC
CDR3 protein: CASSQGPTEYNEQFF

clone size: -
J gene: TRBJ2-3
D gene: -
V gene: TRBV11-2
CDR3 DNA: TGTGCCAGCAGCTTAGGTGTCGGGGCAACCACAGATACGCAGTATTTT
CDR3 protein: CASSLGVGATTDTQYF

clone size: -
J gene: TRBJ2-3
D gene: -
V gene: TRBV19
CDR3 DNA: TGTGCAGTAAGGGTGCGTAACACAGATACGCAGTATTTT
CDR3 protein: CAVRVRNTDTQYF

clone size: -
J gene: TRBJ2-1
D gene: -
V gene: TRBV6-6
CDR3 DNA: TGTGCCAGCACCCGTGGGCCCAATGAGCAGTTCTTC
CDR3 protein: CASTRGPNEQFF

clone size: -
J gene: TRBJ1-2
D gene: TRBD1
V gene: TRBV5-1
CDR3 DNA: TGCGCCAGCAGCTTGGGCACAGGGGTGTCCTATGGCTACACCTTC
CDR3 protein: CASSLGTGVSYGYTF

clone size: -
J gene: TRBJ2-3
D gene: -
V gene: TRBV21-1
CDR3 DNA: TGTGCCAGCAGCAAACTGCGGCGGCTTGGCACAGATACGCAGTATTTT
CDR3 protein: CASSKLRRLGTDTQYF

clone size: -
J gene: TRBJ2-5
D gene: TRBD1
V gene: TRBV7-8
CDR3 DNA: TGTGCCAACGCACAGGGGCCCCAAGAGACCCAGTACTTC
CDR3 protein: CANAQGPQETQYF

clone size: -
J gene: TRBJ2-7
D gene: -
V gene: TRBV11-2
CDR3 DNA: TGTGCCAGCAGCTACAAAGACAGGATGAACTACGAGCAGTACTTC
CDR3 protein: CASSYKDRMNYEQYF

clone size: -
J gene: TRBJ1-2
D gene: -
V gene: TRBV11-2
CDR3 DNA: TGTGCCAGCAGCTTATCTGGAGTAAACTATGGCTACACCTTC
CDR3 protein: CASSLSGVNYGYTF

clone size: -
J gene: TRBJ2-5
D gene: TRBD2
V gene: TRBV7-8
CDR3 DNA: TGTGCCAGCAGCTTAGCCCCTGGACTAGCGGGTGCCCGAGAGACCCAGTACTTC
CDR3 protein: CASSLAPGLAGARETQYF

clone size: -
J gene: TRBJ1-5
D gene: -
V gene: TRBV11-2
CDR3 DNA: TGTGCCAGCAGCCGAGGTTTTTCAGACGAGGGCAATCAGCCCCAGCATTTT
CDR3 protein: CASSRGFSDEGNQPQHF

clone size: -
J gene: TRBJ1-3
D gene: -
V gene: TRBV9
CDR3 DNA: TGTGCCAGCAGCGTAGAACCTCTGCCTGGAAACACCATATATTTT
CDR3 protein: CASSVEPLPGNTIYF

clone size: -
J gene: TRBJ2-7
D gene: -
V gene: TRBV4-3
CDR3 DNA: TGCGCCAGCTCAGTAGCGTTTACCTCCTACGAGCAGTACTTC
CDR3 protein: CASSVAFTSYEQYF

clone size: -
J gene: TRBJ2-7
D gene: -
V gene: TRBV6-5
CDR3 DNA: TGTGCCAGCAGTTATGCTACAGGTTCCTACGAGCAGTACTTC
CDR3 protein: CASSYATGSYEQYF

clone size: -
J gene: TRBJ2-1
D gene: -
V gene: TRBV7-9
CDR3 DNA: TGTGCCAGCAGCCTAACCTACAATGAGCAGTTCTTC
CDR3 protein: CASSLTYNEQFF

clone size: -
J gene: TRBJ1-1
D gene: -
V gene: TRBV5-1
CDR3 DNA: TGCGCCAGCAGCTTGATGGGGGTTCCTGAAGCTTTCTTT
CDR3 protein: CASSLMGVPEAFF

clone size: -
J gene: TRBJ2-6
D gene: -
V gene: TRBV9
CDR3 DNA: TGTGCCAGCAGCGTAACATCATCTGGGGCCAACGTCCTGACTTTC
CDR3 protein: CASSVTSSGANVLTF

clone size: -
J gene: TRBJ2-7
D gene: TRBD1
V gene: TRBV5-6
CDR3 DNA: TGTGCCAGCAGCTCTAGACAGGGGTACGAGCAGTACTTC
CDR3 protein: CASSSRQGYEQYF

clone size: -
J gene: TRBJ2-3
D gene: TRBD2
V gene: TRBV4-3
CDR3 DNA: TGCGCCAGCAGCCAAGACCCCGGGACTAGCGGAACAGATACGCAGTATTTT
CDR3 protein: CASSQDPGTSGTDTQYF

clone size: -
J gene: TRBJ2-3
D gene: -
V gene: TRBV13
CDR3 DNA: TGTGCCAGCAGCTTAGTAGGTCAAACCTATCAAGATACGCAGTATTTT
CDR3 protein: CASSLVGQTYQDTQYF

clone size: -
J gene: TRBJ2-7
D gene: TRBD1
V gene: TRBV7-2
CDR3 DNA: TGTGCCAGCTCCCAGGGGGTGACCTACGAGCAGTACTTC
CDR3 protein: CASSQGVTYEQYF